This passage covers 11 T cell receptor beta chains from one sample sequenced in a study of T cell changes during pregnancy in multiple sclerosis (dated by TCRdb to about 2019). Receptor libraries were prepared by the immunoSEQ multiplex PCR assay. The table comes from immuneACCESS by way of TCRdb, which keeps in-frame sequences with V and J called. Part of the clones is missing from these tables; in studies checked, under half for an unresolved V gene and the rest for unknown reasons. Present in this sample are tens of thousands of clones, around 90% of which were seen just once. Jointly, the top ten make up 0.29% of the sample. The sequencing here drew on CD4+ T cells from peripheral blood mononuclear cells, taken in the third trimester of pregnancy. These receptors were collected from a female donor in good health, enrolled as a control in a pregnancy study.

This sequence joins TRBV30 and TRBJ1-2, with 10 bases fitting TRBD1. This CDR3 contains 15 residues. The V gene end was trimmed by 2 bases and the J gene end by 1 base; junction bases not matched to a gene: 4. Germline assignment: CDR1 GTSNPN and CDR2 SVGIG (reference sequence). The CDR3 DNA follows: TGTGCCTGGAGTTTGGACAGGGGGTTTAACTATGGCTACACCTTC. Translated, it gives CAWSLDRGFNYGYTF.

The chain links TRBV5-1 to TRBJ2-1; 7 nucleotides agree with TRBD2. This CDR3 is built from 16 residues. V lost 4 bases to trimming and J lost 0 bases; unmatched junction nucleotides: 7. Per germline, CDR1 SGHRS and CDR2 YFSETQ. Written as DNA, the CDR3 is TGCGCCAGCAGCCCCCGGGACTATCTCTCCTACAATGAGCAGTTCTTC. The encoded protein is CASSPRDYLSYNEQFF.

The chain is built from TRBV19 and TRBJ2-5; D may be TRBD2 (7 bases). V shed 6 bases and J shed 5 bases, with 16 bases lying between them. The CDR3 spans 14 residues. CDR1 is LNHDA and CDR2 is SQIVND in the germline V gene (reference sequence). The CDR3 protein is CASRRGGAGETQYF. CDR3 DNA: TGTGCCAGTAGGAGAGGGGGGGCTGGGGAGACCCAGTACTTC.

The chain joins TRBV5-4 to TRBJ1-3, with D unclear. Trimming left V 4 bases short and J 0 bases short, with 11 bases between. From germline, CDR1 is SGHNT and CDR2 YYREEE (reference sequence). This CDR3 contains 15 residues. CDR3 in amino acids: CASSPTSNSGNTIYF. Here the CDR3 DNA reads TGTGCCAGCAGCCCAACATCAAACTCTGGAAACACCATATATTTT. The whole variable domain, filled in from reference TRBV5-4 and TRBJ1-3, reads ETGVTQSPTHLIKTRGQQVTLRCSSQSGHNTVSWYQQALGQGPQFIFQYYREEENGRGNFPPRFSGLQFPNYSSELNVNALELDDSALYLCASSPTSNSGNTIYFGEGSWLTVV.

The CDR3 coding sequence is TGTGCCAGCAGCCCGGGGGGCAGAGAGACCCAGTACTTC. It yields the protein CASSPGGRETQYF. The J gene is TRBJ2-5, the V gene TRBV11-3; tentative D call: TRBD2 (7 bases). Germline values: CDR1 SGHNT, CDR2 YENEEA. The CDR3 is 13 amino acids. V lost 5 bases, J lost 4 bases, and 11 bases lay in between. Complete variable domain (other parts from reference TRBV11-3 and TRBJ2-5): EAGVVQSPRYKIIEKKQPVAFWCNPISGHNTLYWYLQNLGQGPELLIRYENEEAVDDSQLPKDRFSAERLKGVDSTLKIQPAELGDSAVYLCASSPGGRETQYFGPGTRLLVL.

The chain employs TRBV18 and TRBJ1-1; no reliable D call. CDR1 is KGHSH and CDR2 is LQKENI in the germline V gene. This CDR3 comprises 12 residues. V shed 3 bases and J shed 4 bases, with 6 bases lying between them. The CDR3 region has the DNA TGTGCCAGCTCACCGCAGGCCACTGAAGCTTTCTTT. Protein product: CASSPQATEAFF.

V is TRBV7-2 and J is TRBJ1-2, with a tentative D call TRBD1 (5 bases). The germline V gene has CDR1 SGHTA and CDR2 FQGNSA. The V end was cut by 5 bases, the J end by 4 bases, with 14 bases between. The CDR3 spans 14 residues. CDR3 coding DNA: TGTGCCAGCAGCCATAACGGGGGTGCCTATGGCTACACCTTC. Its protein product is CASSHNGGAYGYTF.

The chain uses TRBV7-9 and TRBJ2-5; tentatively, D is TRBD2 (7 bases). Trimming pared 6 bases from V and 5 bases from J, leaving 19 bases between. From germline, CDR1 is SEHNR and CDR2 FQNEAQ (reference sequence). CDR3 length: 15 residues. The CDR3 DNA follows: TGTGCCAGCAGTAAACCAAGGGGGGGGATGGAGACCCAGTACTTC. Translated, it gives CASSKPRGGMETQYF. The entire variable domain, with the rest obtained from reference TRBV7-9 and TRBJ2-5, is as follows: DTGVSQNPRHKITKRGQNVTFRCDPISEHNRLYWYRQTLGQGPEFLTYFQNEAQLEKSRLLSDRFSAERPKGSFSTLEIQRTEQGDSAMYLCASSKPRGGMETQYFGPGTRLLVL.

The rearrangement joins TRBV14 to TRBJ2-1; D possibly corresponds to TRBD1 (5 bases). CDR1 and CDR2 (germline): SGHDN, FVKESK. V was pared by 1 base and J by 7 bases, with 14 bases between. This CDR3 comprises 15 residues. The CDR3 loop is CASSQVNRLSNEQFF. The CDR3 DNA follows: TGTGCCAGCAGCCAAGTGAACAGGCTATCGAATGAGCAGTTCTTC.

The chain recombines TRBV6-5 with TRBJ2-3; 8 bases map to TRBD2. The junction had 1 base not matched to a gene; V was cut back by 5 bases and J by 3 bases. Germline assignment: CDR1 MNHEY and CDR2 SVGAGI. The CDR3 totals 13 residues. The chain's CDR3 is CASSSGGTDTQYF. DNA of the CDR3: TGTGCCAGCAGTAGCGGGGGAACAGATACGCAGTATTTT.

The chain employs TRBV19 and TRBJ2-7, with a possible D match to TRBD1 (6 bases). CDR1 LNHDA and CDR2 SQIVND come from the germline V gene (reference sequence). The CDR3 is made up of 14 amino acids. The germline V and J ends were trimmed by 5 bases and 3 bases, with 14 bases remaining between them. The CDR3 region has the DNA TGTGCCAGTAGTCAACAGGGTGGGTTCTACGAGCAGTACTTC. Residues: CASSQQGGFYEQYF. The variable domain in full, with the rest retrieved from reference TRBV19 and TRBJ2-7, is DGGITQSPKYLFRKEGQNVTLSCEQNLNHDAMYWYRQDPGQGLRLIYYSQIVNDFQKGDIAEGYSVSREKKESFPLTVTSAQKNPTAFYLCASSQQGGFYEQYFGPGTRLTVT.